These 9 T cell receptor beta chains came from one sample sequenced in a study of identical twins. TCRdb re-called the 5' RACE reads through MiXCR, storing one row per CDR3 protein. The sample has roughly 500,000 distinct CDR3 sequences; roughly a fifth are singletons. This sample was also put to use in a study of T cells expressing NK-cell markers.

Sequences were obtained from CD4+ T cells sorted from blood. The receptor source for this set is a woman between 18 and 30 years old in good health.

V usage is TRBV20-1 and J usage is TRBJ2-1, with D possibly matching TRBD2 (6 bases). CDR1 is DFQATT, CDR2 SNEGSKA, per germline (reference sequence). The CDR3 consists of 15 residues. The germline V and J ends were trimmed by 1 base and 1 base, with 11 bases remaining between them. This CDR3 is CSARGVGGSYNEQFF. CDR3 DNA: TGCAGTGCTAGAGGGGTGGGAGGATCCTACAATGAGCAGTTCTTC.

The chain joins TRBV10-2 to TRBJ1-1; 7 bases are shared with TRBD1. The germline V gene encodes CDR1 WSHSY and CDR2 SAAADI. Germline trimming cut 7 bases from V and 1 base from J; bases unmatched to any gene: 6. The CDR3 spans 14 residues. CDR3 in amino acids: CASISGTANTEAFF. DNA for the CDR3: TGCGCCAGCATCAGTGGGACAGCGAACACTGAAGCTTTCTTT.

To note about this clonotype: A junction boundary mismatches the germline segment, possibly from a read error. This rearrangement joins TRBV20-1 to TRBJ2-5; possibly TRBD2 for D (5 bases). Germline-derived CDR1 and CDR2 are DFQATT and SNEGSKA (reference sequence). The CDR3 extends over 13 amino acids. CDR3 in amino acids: CSAGDGVGVTQYF. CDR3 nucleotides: TGCAGTGCTGGAGACGGGGTCGGGGTGACCCAGTACTTC.

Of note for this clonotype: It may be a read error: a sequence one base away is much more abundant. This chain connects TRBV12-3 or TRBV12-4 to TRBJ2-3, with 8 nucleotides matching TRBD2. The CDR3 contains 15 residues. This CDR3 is CVSRLTSESTDTQYF. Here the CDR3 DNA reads TGTGTCAGCAGACTGACTAGCGAGAGCACAGATACGCAGTATTTT.

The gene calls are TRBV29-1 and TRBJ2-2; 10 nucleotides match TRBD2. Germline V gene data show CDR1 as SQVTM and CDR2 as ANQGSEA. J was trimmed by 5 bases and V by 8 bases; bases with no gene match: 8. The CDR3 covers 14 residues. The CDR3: CSSSGTSVTGELFF. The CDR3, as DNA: TGCAGCTCGTCCGGGACTAGCGTGACCGGGGAGCTGTTTTTT.

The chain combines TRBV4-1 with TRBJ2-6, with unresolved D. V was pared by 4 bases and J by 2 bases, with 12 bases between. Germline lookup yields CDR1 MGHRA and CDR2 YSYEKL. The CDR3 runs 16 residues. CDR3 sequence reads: CASSLRVSTGANVLTF. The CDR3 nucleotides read TGCGCCAGCAGCCTTCGGGTCTCTACTGGGGCCAACGTCCTGACTTTC.

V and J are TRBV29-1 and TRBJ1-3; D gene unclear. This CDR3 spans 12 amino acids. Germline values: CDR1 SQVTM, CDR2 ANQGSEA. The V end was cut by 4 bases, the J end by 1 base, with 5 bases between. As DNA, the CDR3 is TGCAGCGTTGCCCAATCTGGAAACACCATATATTTT. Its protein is CSVAQSGNTIYF.

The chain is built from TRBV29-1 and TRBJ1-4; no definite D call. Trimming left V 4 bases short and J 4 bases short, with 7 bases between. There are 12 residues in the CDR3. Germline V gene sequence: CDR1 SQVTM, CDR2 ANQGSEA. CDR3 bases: TGCAGCGTTGTACTCAGTAATGAAAAACTGTTTTTT. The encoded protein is CSVVLSNEKLFF.

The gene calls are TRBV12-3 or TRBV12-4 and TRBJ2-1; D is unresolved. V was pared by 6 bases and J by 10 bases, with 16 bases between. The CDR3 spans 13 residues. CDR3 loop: CASSFSRLGEQFF. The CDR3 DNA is TGTGCCAGCAGCTTTTCTAGGTTAGGCGAGCAGTTCTTC.